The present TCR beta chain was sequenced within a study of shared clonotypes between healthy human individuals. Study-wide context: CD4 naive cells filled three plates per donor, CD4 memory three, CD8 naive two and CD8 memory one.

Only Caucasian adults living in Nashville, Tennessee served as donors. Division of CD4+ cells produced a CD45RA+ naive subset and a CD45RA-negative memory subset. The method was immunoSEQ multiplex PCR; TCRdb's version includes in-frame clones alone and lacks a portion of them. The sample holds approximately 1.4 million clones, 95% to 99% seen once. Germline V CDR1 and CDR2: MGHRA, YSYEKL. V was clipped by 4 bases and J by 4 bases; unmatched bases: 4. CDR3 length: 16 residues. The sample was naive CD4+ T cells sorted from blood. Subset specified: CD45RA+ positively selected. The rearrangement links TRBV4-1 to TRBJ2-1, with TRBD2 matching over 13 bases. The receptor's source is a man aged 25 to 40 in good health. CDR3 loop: CASSPRTSGGYNEQFF. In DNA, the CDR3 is TGCGCCAGCAGCCCCCGGACTAGCGGGGGATACAATGAGCAGTTCTTC.